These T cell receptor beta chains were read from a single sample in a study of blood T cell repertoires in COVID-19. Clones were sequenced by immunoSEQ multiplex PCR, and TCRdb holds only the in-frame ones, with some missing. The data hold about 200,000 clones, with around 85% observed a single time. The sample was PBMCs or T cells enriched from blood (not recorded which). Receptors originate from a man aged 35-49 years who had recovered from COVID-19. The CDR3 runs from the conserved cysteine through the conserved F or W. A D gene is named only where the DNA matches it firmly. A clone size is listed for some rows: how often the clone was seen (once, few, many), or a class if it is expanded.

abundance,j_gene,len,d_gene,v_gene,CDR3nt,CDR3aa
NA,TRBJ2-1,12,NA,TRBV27,TGTGCCAGCAGTTTTAACAGGGATGAGCAGTTCTTC,CASSFNRDEQFF
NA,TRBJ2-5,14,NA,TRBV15,TGTGCCACCAGCAGAGGCGGGACAGAAGAGACCCAGTACTTC,CATSRGGTEETQYF
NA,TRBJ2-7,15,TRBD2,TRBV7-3,TGTGCCAGCAGCCTATCAAAAGCGGGAGTCTACGAGCAGTACTTC,CASSLSKAGVYEQYF
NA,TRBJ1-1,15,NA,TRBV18,TGTGCCAGCTCACTTAAGACAGGAGTAAACACTGAAGCTTTCTTT,CASSLKTGVNTEAFF
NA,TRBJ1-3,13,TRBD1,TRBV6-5,TGTGCCAGCACCCGGACAGGTGGAAACACCATATATTTT,CASTRTGGNTIYF
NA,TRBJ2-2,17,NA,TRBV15,TGTGCCACCAGCAGAGGGAGGAGCCGAAGGAACACCGGGGAGCTGTTTTTT,CATSRGRSRRNTGELFF
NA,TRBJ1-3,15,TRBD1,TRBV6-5,TGTGCCAGCAGCAACAGGGGCCTCTCTGGAAACACCATATATTTT,CASSNRGLSGNTIYF
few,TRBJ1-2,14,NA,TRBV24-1,TGTGCCACCAGTGATTTAAGCGGAAACTATGGCTACACCTTC,CATSDLSGNYGYTF
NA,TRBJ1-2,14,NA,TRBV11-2,TGTGCCAGCAGCTTTTCTTACGGGGACTATGGCTACACCTTC,CASSFSYGDYGYTF
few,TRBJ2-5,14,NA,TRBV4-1,TGCGCCAGCAGCCAAGGTCCGTCCCAAGAGACCCAGTACTTC,CASSQGPSQETQYF
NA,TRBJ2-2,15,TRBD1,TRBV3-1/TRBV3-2,TGTGCCAGCAGCCTCGGACAGGGTGGGACCGGGGAGCTGTTTTTT,CASSLGQGGTGELFF
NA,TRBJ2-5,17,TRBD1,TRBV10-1,TGCGCCAGCAGTGAAGGCGGGACAGGGCTTCTTGGGGAGACCCAGTACTTC,CASSEGGTGLLGETQYF
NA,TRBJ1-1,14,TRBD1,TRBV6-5,TGTGCCAGCAGGAAGGACAGGTTGAACACTGAAGCTTTCTTT,CASRKDRLNTEAFF
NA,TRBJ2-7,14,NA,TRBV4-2,TGTGCCAGCAGCCAATTGACAGGAAGGTACGAGCAGTACTTC,CASSQLTGRYEQYF
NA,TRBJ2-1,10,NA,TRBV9,TGTGCCCCCCCCGGGAATGAGCAGTTCTTC,CAPPGNEQFF
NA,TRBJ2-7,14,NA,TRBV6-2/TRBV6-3,TGTGCCAGCAGTGTGGGAGGACTTTCCTACGAGCAGTACTTC,CASSVGGLSYEQYF
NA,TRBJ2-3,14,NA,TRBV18,TGTGCCAGCTCACCACTGGCGGGTACAGATACGCAGTATTTT,CASSPLAGTDTQYF
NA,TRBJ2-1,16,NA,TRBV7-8,TGTGCCAGCAGCTTAAGGGGGGGCCAGCAGTACAATGAGCAGTTCTTC,CASSLRGGQQYNEQFF
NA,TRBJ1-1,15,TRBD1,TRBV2,TGTGCCAGCAGAAAGGACAGGGGCGCAATTTTTGAAGCTTTCTTT,CASRKDRGAIFEAFF
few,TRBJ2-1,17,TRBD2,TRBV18,TGTGCCAGCTCACCAGATACTAGCGGGAGCTCCTACAATGAGCAGTTCTTC,CASSPDTSGSSYNEQFF
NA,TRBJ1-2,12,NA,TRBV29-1,TGCAGCGTTGATCTCGGTTACTATGGCTACACCTTC,CSVDLGYYGYTF
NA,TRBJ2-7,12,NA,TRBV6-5,TGTGCCAGCAGCCACGGCGGTCGGGAGCAGTACTTC,CASSHGGREQYF
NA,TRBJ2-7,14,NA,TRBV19,TGTGCCAGTAGTATAGGTTCAGGGGTGTACGAGCAGTACTTC,CASSIGSGVYEQYF
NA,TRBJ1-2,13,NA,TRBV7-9,TGTGCCAGCAGCCCGCGGATTTCCTATGGCTACACCTTC,CASSPRISYGYTF
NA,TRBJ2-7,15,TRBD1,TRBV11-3,TGTGCCAGCAGCTCCCCCTGGGACAGGGTTTACGAGCAGTACTTC,CASSSPWDRVYEQYF
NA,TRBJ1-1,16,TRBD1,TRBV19,TGTGCCAGTAGTGCTTACCCGGGACAGGGCTCCTCTGAAGCTTTCTTT,CASSAYPGQGSSEAFF
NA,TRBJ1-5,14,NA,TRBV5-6,TGTGCCAGCAGCTCAGGACTGGCAAATCAGCCCCAGCATTTT,CASSSGLANQPQHF
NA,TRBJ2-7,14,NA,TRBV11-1,TGTGCCACCTCCGACAGGAACGGCGCCTACGAGCAGTACTTC,CATSDRNGAYEQYF
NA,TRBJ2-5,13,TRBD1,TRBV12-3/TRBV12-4,TGTGCCAGCAGCCGCAGGGGGCAAGAGACCCAGTACTTC,CASSRRGQETQYF
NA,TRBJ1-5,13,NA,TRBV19,TGTGCCAGTACGGAAGGGGCGAGGCAGCCCCAGCATTTT,CASTEGARQPQHF
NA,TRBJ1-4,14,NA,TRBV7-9,TGTGCCAGCAGCTCATTTATCGGGGATGAAAAACTGTTTTTT,CASSSFIGDEKLFF
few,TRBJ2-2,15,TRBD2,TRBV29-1,TGCAGCGTTCTACTAGCGGCGTCGAACACCGGGGAGCTGTTTTTT,CSVLLAASNTGELFF
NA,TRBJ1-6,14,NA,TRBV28,TGTGCCAGCAGTCTAAGGGGAGGGCATTCACCCCTCCACTTT,CASSLRGGHSPLHF
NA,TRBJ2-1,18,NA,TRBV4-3,TGCGCCAGCAGCCAAGATCGAGTGGAGGTACACCACTTGAATGAGCAGTTCTTC,CASSQDRVEVHHLNEQFF
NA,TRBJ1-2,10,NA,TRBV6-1,TGTGCCAGCAGTGATCACACGAACACCTTC,CASSDHTNTF
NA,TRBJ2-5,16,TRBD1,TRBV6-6,TGTGCCAGCAGTTACTCGTTCGGGACAGGGCAAGAGACCCAGTACTTC,CASSYSFGTGQETQYF
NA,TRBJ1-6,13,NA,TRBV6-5,TGTGCCAGTGGGGCTGGAAGTAATTCACCCCTCCACTTT,CASGAGSNSPLHF
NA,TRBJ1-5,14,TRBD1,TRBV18,TGTGCCAGCTGGACAGGGTTGGGCAATCAGCCCCAGCATTTT,CASWTGLGNQPQHF
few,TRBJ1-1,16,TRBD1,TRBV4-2,TGTGCCAGCAGCCAAGATGGACAGGGGAGGAACACTGAAGCTTTCTTT,CASSQDGQGRNTEAFF
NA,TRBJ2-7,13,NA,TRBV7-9,TGTGCCAGCAGCTTTTTCGGCGGTGACGAGCAGTACTTC,CASSFFGGDEQYF
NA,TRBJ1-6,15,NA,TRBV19,TGTGCCAGTAGTAAATTTGCCAAGCGGAACTCACCCCTCCACTTT,CASSKFAKRNSPLHF
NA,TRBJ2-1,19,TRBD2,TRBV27,TGTGCCAGCAACCCTATAGGGACTAGCGGGGTAAGCTCCTACAATGAGCAGTTCTTC,CASNPIGTSGVSSYNEQFF
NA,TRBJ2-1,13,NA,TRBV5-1,TGCGCCAGCAGCTTATCGGGTTACAATGAGCAGTTCTTC,CASSLSGYNEQFF
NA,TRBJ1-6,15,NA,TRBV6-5,TGTGCCAGCAGTTACGGAGGGGTGCAAAATTCACCCCTCCACTTT,CASSYGGVQNSPLHF
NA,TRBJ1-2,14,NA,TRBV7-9,TGTGCCAGCACCGATTTAGTACAGGGAGATGGCTACACCTTC,CASTDLVQGDGYTF
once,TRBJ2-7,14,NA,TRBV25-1,TGTGCCAGCAGAGATGGTAGGAGCTCCTACGAGCAGTACTTC,CASRDGRSSYEQYF
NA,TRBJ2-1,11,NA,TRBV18,TGTGCCAGTAACCGGGGCAATGAGCAGTTCTTC,CASNRGNEQFF
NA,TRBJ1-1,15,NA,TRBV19,TGTGCCAGTAGTATAAGAGACAGAGTCAACACTGAAGCTTTCTTT,CASSIRDRVNTEAFF
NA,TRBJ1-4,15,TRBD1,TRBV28,TGTGCCAGCAGTACAAGGACAGGGGGCACTGAAAAACTGTTTTTT,CASSTRTGGTEKLFF
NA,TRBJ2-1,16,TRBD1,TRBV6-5,TGTGCCAGCAGTTACCAGACAGGGGGCGCTTACAATGAGCAGTTCTTC,CASSYQTGGAYNEQFF
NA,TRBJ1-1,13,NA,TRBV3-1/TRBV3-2,TGTGCCAGCAGCCAACGAGTCGGCACTGAAGCTTTCTTT,CASSQRVGTEAFF
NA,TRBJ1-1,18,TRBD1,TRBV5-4,TGTGCCAGCAGCGCCGCCGGGACAGGCGCAATGTGGGACACTGAAGCTTTCTTT,CASSAAGTGAMWDTEAFF
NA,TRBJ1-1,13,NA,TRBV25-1,TGTGCCAGCAGTTACAGGGTTGGGACTGAAGCTTTCTTT,CASSYRVGTEAFF
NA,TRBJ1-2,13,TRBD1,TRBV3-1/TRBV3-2,TGTGCCAGCAGCCTGGGACAGTCGAGTGGCTACACCTTC,CASSLGQSSGYTF
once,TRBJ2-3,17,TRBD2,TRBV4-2,TGTGCCAGCAGCCATATTCTTGGCGGGGGGCACTCAGATACGCAGTATTTT,CASSHILGGGHSDTQYF
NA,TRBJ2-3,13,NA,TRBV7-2,TGTGCCAGCAGCCTTCCGAGCACAGATACGCAGTATTTT,CASSLPSTDTQYF
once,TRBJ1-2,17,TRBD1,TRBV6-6,TGTGCCAGCAGACGACAGGGGCAAGAGGGAGTGGGCTATGGCTACACCTTC,CASRRQGQEGVGYGYTF
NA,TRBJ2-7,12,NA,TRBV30,TGTGCCTGGAGTCTAGTCTCCTACGAGCAGTACTTC,CAWSLVSYEQYF
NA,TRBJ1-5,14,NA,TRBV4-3,TGCGCCAGCAGCCAAGGGCAGGTTAATCAGCCCCAGCATTTT,CASSQGQVNQPQHF
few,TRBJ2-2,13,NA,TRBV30,TGTGCCTGGAGAGAACAGAACACCGGGGAGCTGTTTTTT,CAWREQNTGELFF